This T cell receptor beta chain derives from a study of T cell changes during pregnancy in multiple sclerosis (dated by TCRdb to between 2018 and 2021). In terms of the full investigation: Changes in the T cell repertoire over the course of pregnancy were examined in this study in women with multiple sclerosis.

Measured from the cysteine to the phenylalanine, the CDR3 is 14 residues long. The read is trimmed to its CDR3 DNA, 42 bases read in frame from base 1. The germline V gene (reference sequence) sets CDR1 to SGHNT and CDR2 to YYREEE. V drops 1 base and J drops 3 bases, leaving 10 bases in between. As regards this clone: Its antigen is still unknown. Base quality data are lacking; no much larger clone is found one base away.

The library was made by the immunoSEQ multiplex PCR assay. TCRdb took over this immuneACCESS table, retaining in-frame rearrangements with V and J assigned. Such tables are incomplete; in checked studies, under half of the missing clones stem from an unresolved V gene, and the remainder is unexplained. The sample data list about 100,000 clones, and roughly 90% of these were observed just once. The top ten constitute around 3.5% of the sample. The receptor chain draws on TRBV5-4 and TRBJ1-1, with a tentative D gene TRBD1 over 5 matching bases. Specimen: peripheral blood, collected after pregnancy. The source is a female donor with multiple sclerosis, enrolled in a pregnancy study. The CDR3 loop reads CASSLIVGDTEAFF. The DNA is TGTGCCAGCAGCTTGATCGTAGGGGACACTGAAGCTTTCTTT.